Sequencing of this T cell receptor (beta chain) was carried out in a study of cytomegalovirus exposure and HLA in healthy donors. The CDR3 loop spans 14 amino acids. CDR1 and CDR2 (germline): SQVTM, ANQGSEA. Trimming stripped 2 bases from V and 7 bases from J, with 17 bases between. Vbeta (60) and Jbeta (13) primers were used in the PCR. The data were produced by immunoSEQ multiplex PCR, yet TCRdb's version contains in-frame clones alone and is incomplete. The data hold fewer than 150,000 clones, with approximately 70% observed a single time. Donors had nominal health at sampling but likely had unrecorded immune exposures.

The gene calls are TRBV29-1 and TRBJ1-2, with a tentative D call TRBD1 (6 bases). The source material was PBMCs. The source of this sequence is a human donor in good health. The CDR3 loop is CSVEPRQAPLGYTF. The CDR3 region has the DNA TGCAGCGTTGAACCCAGACAGGCACCCCTTGGCTACACCTTC.